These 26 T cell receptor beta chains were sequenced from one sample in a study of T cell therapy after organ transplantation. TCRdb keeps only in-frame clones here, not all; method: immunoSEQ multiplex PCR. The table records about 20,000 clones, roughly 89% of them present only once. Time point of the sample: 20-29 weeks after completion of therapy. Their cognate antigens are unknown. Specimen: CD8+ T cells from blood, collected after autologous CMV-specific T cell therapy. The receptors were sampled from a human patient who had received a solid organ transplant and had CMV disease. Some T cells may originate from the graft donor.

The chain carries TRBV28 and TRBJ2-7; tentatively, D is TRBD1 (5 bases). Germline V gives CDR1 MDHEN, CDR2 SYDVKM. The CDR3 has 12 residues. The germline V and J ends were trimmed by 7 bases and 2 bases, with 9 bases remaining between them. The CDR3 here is CASMQGTYEQYF. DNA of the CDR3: TGTGCCAGCATGCAGGGCACCTACGAGCAGTACTTC.

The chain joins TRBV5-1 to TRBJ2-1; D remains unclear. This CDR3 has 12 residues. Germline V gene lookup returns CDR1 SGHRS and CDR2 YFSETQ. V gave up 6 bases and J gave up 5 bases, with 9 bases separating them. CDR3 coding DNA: TGCGCCAGCATAATTAGAGACAATGAGCAGTTCTTC. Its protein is CASIIRDNEQFF.

The CDR3 region is CASRSGVGVEQYF. As DNA, the CDR3 is TGTGCCAGCAGGTCGGGAGTGGGGGTCGAGCAGTACTTC. The V and J genes are TRBV27 and TRBJ2-7, with a tentative D call TRBD2 (6 bases). The CDR3 has 13 residues. The V gene's germline CDR1 is MNHEY and CDR2 SMNVEV (reference sequence). V was cut by 6 bases and J by 6 bases, with 15 bases left in between.

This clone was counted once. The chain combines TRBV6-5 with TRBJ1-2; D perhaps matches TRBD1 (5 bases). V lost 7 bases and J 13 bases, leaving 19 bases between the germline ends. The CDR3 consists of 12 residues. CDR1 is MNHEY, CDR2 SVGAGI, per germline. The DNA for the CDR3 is TGTGCCAGCACCAATAGTCGGGACCTTTCCACCTTC. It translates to CASTNSRDLSTF.

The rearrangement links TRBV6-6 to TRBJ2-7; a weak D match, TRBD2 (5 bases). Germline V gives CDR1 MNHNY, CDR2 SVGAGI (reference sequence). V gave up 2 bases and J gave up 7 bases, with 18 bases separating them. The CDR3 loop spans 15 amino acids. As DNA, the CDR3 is TGTGCCAGCAGTTACGACGGGGTTTGGTATGGTGAGCAGTACTTC. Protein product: CASSYDGVWYGEQYF.

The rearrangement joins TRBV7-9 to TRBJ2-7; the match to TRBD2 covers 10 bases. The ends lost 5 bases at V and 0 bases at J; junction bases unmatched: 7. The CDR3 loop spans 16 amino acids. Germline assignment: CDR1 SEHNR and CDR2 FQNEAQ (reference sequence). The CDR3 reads CASSDSGGDSSYEQYF. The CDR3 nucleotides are TGTGCCAGCAGCGACAGCGGGGGGGATAGCTCCTACGAGCAGTACTTC.

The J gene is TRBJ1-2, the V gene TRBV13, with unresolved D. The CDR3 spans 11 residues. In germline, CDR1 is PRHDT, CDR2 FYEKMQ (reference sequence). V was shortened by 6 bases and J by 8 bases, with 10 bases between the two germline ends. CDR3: CASRPLGGYTF. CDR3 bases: TGTGCCAGCAGACCGCTCGGCGGCTACACCTTC.

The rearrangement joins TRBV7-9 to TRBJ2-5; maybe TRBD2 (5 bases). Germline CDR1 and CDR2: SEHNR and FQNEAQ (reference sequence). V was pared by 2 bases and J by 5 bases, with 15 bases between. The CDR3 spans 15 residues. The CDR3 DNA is TGTGCCAGCAGCTTAAGAGCGGACCCTAGGGAGACCCAGTACTTC. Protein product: CASSLRADPRETQYF.

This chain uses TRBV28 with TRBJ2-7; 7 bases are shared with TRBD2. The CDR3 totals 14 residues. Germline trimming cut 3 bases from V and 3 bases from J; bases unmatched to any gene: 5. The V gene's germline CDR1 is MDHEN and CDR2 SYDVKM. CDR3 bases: TGTGCCAGCAGTTTGGGGAGCGGGATCTACGAGCAGTACTTC. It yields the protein CASSLGSGIYEQYF.

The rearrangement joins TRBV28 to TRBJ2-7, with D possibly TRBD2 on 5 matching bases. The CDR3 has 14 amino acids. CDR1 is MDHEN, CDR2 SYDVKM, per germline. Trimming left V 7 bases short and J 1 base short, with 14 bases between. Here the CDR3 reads CASTTPLASYEQYF. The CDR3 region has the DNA TGTGCCAGCACCACACCGCTAGCTTCCTACGAGCAGTACTTC.

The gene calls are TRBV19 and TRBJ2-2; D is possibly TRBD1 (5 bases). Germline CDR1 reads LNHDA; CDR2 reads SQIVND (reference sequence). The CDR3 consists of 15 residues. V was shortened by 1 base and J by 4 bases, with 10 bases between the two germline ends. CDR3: CASSIVAGRTGELFF. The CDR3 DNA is TGTGCCAGTAGTATAGTTGCAGGGCGCACCGGGGAGCTGTTTTTT.

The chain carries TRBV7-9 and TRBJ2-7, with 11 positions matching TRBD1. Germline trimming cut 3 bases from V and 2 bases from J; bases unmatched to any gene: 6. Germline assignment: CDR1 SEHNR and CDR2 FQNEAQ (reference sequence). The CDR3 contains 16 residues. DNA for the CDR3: TGTGCCAGCAGCTTCTTGGCGGGACAGGGGGCCTACGAGCAGTACTTC. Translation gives CASSFLAGQGAYEQYF. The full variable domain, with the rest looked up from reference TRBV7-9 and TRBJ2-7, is DTGVSQNPRHKITKRGQNVTFRCDPISEHNRLYWYRQTLGQGPEFLTYFQNEAQLEKSRLLSDRFSAERPKGSFSTLEIQRTEQGDSAMYLCASSFLAGQGAYEQYFGPGTRLTVT.

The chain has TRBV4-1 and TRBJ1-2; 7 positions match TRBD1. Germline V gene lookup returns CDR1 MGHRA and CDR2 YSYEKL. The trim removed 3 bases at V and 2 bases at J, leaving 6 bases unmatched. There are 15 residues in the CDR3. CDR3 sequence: CASSQPGQINYGYTF. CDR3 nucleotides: TGCGCCAGCAGCCAGCCGGGACAGATCAACTATGGCTACACCTTC.

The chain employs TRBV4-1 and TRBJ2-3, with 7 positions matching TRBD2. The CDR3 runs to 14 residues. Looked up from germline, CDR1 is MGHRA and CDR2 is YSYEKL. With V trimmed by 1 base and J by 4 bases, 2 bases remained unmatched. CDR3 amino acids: CASSQGLAPDTQYF. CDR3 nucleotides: TGCGCCAGCAGCCAAGGACTAGCCCCAGATACGCAGTATTTT.

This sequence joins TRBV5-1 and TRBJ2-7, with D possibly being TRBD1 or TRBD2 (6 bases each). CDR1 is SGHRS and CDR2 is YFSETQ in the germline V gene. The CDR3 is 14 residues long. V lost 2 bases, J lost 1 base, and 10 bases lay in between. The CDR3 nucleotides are TGCGCCAGCAGCTTATCGGGGGCGTCCTACGAGCAGTACTTC. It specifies CASSLSGASYEQYF.

This chain's CDR3 is CASREAGTPRSYEQYF. The CDR3 DNA is TGTGCCAGCAGGGAAGCCGGGACACCGCGCTCCTACGAGCAGTACTTC. The rearrangement links TRBV27 to TRBJ2-7, with D maybe TRBD1 (6 bases). There are 16 residues in the CDR3. Per germline, CDR1 MNHEY and CDR2 SMNVEV (reference sequence). Trimming removed 6 bases from V and 0 bases from J, with 18 bases in between.

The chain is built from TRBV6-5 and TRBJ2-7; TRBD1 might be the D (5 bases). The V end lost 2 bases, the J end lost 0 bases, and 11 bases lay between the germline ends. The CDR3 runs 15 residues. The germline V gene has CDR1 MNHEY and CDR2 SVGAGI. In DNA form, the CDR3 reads TGTGCCAGCAGTTACGGTAGGGGCAGCTCCTACGAGCAGTACTTC. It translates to CASSYGRGSSYEQYF.

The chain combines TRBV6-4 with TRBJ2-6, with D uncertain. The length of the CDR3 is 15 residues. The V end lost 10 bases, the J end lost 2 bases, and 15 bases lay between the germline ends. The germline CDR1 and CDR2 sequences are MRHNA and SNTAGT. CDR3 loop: CATHEKDAGANVLTF. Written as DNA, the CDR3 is TGTGCCACCCACGAAAAGGATGCTGGGGCCAACGTCCTGACTTTC.

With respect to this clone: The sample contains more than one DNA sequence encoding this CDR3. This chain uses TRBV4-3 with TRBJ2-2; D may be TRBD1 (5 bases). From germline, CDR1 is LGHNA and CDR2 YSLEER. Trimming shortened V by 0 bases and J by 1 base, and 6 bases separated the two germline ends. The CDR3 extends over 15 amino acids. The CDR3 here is CASSQDRGNTGELFF. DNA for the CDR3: TGCGCCAGCAGCCAAGATAGGGGGAACACCGGGGAGCTGTTTTTT.

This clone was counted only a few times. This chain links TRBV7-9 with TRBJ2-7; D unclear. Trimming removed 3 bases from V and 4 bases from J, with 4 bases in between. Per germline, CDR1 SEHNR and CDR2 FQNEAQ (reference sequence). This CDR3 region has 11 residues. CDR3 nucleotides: TGTGCCAGCAGCTTTGTTTACGAGCAGTACTTC. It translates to CASSFVYEQYF.

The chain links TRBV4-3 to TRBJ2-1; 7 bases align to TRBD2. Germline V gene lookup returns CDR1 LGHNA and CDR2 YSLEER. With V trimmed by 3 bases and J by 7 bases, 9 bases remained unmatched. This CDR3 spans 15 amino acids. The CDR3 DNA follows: TGCGCCAGCAGCCACCGAGGGAGGGCCGAGAATGAGCAGTTCTTC. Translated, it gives CASSHRGRAENEQFF.

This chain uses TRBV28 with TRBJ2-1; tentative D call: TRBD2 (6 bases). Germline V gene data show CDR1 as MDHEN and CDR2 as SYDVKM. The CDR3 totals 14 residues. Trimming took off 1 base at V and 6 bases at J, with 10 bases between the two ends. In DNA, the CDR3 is TGTGCCAGCAGTTTATTGGGACTTTTCAATGAGCAGTTCTTC. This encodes CASSLLGLFNEQFF.

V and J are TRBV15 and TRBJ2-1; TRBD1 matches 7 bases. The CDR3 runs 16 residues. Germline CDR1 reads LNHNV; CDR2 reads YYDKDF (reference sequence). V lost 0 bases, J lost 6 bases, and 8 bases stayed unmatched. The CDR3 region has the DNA TGTGCCACCAGCAGAGAAGACAGGGAAGTCCGCAATGAGCAGTTCTTC. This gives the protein CATSREDREVRNEQFF.

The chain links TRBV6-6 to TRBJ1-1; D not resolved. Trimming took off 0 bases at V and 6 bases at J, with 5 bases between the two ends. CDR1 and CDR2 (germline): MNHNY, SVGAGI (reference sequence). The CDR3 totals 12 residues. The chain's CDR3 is CASSYSTAEAFF. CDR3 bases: TGTGCCAGCAGTTACTCGACCGCTGAAGCTTTCTTT.

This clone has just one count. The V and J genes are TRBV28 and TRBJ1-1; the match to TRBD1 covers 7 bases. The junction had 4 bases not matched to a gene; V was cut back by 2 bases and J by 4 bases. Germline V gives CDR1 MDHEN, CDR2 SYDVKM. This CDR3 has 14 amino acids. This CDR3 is CASSLRGRSTEAFF. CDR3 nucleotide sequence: TGTGCCAGCAGTTTAAGGGGGCGATCCACTGAAGCTTTCTTT.

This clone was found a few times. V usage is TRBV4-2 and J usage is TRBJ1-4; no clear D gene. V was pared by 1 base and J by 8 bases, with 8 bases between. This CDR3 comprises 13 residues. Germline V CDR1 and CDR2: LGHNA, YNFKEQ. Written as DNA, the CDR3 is TGTGCCAGCAGCCAAGGGTCTGAGGAAAAACTGTTTTTT. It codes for CASSQGSEEKLFF.